This passage covers 28 T cell receptor beta chains from one sample sequenced in a study of cytomegalovirus exposure and HLA in healthy donors. The PCR contained 60 Vbeta and 13 Jbeta primers. The data were produced by immunoSEQ multiplex PCR, yet TCRdb's version contains in-frame clones alone and is incomplete. Of approximately 89,000 clones listed, 62% are singletons. Sequencing used PBMCs. The receptor set was obtained from a woman between 25 and 40 years old in good health and CMV-seropositive.

The V and J genes are TRBV29-1 and TRBJ2-3; 13 bases line up with TRBD2. The CDR3 is made up of 14 amino acids. The junction had 5 bases not matched to a gene; V was cut back by 7 bases and J by 4 bases. Germline CDR1 SQVTM, CDR2 ANQGSEA. The CDR3 protein is CSGGLAGRPDTQYF. The CDR3 DNA reads TGCAGCGGGGGACTAGCGGGACGACCAGATACGCAGTATTTT.

The chain couples TRBV12-5 to TRBJ1-1, with 7 positions matching TRBD1. The CDR3 totals 12 residues. Germline trimming cut 5 bases from V and 10 bases from J; bases unmatched to any gene: 7. CDR1 is LGHNT, CDR2 FRNRAP, per germline. The CDR3 loop reads CASGTTPGGAFF. In DNA form, the CDR3 reads TGTGCTAGTGGTACGACCCCAGGGGGAGCTTTCTTT.

This clone was observed a few times. The rearrangement links TRBV2 to TRBJ2-6; TRBD1 matches at 9 bases. Trimming removed 6 bases from V and 4 bases from J; junction bases left unmatched: 4. CDR3 length: 15 amino acids. Germline V lookup: CDR1 SNHLY, CDR2 FYNNEI. The DNA of the CDR3 is TGTGCCAGCAGGCCACAGGGGGCGGGGGCCAACGTCCTGACTTTC. This translates into CASRPQGAGANVLTF.

This clone was counted between two and nine times. The chain uses TRBV6-1 and TRBJ2-7; D might be TRBD2 (5 bases). V dropped 5 bases and J dropped 7 bases, with 15 bases sitting between them. CDR1 is MNHNS, CDR2 SASEGT, per germline. CDR3 length: 13 residues. In DNA, the CDR3 is TGTGCCAGCAGTTCCTGGACCCGCGGGGAGCAGTACTTC. It codes for CASSSWTRGEQYF.

The chain joins TRBV7-3 to TRBJ1-1; the match to TRBD1 covers 8 bases. Trimming took 3 bases from V and 5 from J; bases not matched to a gene: 2. The CDR3 is made up of 13 amino acids. CDR1 is SGHTA and CDR2 is FQGTGA in the germline V gene. The CDR3 DNA reads TGTGCCAGCAGCTTCACAGGGGGTACTGAAGCTTTCTTT. This translates into CASSFTGGTEAFF.

The V and J genes are TRBV10-3 and TRBJ2-1; 8 positions agree with TRBD1. The CDR3 has 16 residues. Germline CDR1 reads ENHRY; CDR2 reads SYGVKD. The J segment lost 4 bases and the V segment lost 0 bases, leaving 5 bases of the junction unmatched. CDR3 protein: CAISESSGGLYNEQFF. The CDR3 nucleotides are TGTGCCATCAGTGAGTCATCAGGGGGCCTTTACAATGAGCAGTTCTTC.

In this sample, this clone turned up once. The chain joins TRBV4-1 to TRBJ2-7, with a possible D match to TRBD1 (5 bases). V was pared by 4 bases and J by 6 bases, with 13 bases between. The CDR3 has 13 amino acids. The germline V gene encodes CDR1 MGHRA and CDR2 YSYEKL. DNA for the CDR3: TGCGCCAGCAGCCCACCTGCAGGGTCCGAGCAGTACTTC. Translated, it gives CASSPPAGSEQYF.

The chain joins TRBV5-4 to TRBJ1-2; the D gene is possibly TRBD1 (5 bases). The CDR3 totals 13 residues. The V gene's germline CDR1 is SGHNT and CDR2 YYREEE (reference sequence). The ends were cut back, 4 bases at V and 4 bases at J, with 11 bases in the middle. The CDR3 loop reads CASSPDTSYGYTF. The CDR3 coding sequence is TGTGCCAGCAGCCCGGACACCTCCTATGGCTACACCTTC.

This clone has a handful of counts. The chain carries TRBV18 and TRBJ2-1; 9 nucleotides match TRBD1. This CDR3 is built from 15 residues. V lost 7 bases and J lost 4; bases outside the gene matches: 8. CDR1 KGHSH and CDR2 LQKENI come from the germline V gene. In DNA, the CDR3 is TGTGCCAGCTTTCCCGGGACAGGGTCGTACAATGAGCAGTTCTTC. It encodes CASFPGTGSYNEQFF.

This clone was counted between two and nine times. The CDR3 reads CASSRGQGSSYEQYF. In nucleotides, the CDR3 is TGTGCCAGCAGTAGGGGACAGGGGAGCTCCTACGAGCAGTACTTC. The J gene is TRBJ2-7, the V gene TRBV6-1; TRBD1 agrees at 10 bases. V shed 5 bases, J shed 0 bases, and the junction held 4 bases outside the gene matches. CDR3 length equals 15 residues. Per germline, CDR1 MNHNS and CDR2 SASEGT.

V gene TRBV6-4 combines with J gene TRBJ2-2, with 8 bases that match TRBD2. This CDR3 spans 14 amino acids. Germline values: CDR1 MRHNA, CDR2 SNTAGT. V trimming: 9 bases; J trimming: 7 bases; junction bases outside the gene matches: 10. The CDR3 nucleotides are TGTGCCAGTTCAGCGGGGGAAGAAGTCGGGGAGCTGTTTTTT. Protein: CASSAGEEVGELFF.

This clone turned up a few times. This chain links TRBV7-2 with TRBJ1-6; D gene unclear. Trimming shortened V by 5 bases and J by 9 bases, and 14 bases separated the two germline ends. The CDR3 covers 14 residues. Germline V CDR1 and CDR2: SGHTA, FQGNSA. As DNA, the CDR3 is TGTGCCAGCAGCCCGGGAGGTACGACTTCACCCCTCCACTTT. Translating gives CASSPGGTTSPLHF.

The chain employs TRBV6-1 and TRBJ2-1; 8 bases align to TRBD1. The CDR3 has 15 residues. Germline V gene lookup returns CDR1 MNHNS and CDR2 SASEGT. Trimming at V came to 5 bases and at J to 8 bases, leaving 11 bases not matched to a gene. For the CDR3, the DNA is TGTGCCAGCAGTTTGACAGGGGCGCGACCCCATGAGCAGTTCTTC. Residues: CASSLTGARPHEQFF.

The J gene is TRBJ1-6, the V gene TRBV14; 8 bases line up with TRBD1. Germline V lookup: CDR1 SGHDN, CDR2 FVKESK. V shed 4 bases, J shed 2 bases, and the junction held 7 bases outside the gene matches. CDR3 length equals 17 residues. The CDR3 region is CASSPRQGSPYNSPLHF. The CDR3 bases are TGTGCCAGCAGCCCTCGACAGGGGAGCCCCTATAATTCACCCCTCCACTTT.

The chain carries TRBV9 and TRBJ2-3; the D gene is possibly TRBD1 (6 bases). Germline V lookup: CDR1 SGDLS, CDR2 YYNGEE. Trimming shortened V by 5 bases and J by 0 bases, and 10 bases separated the two germline ends. The CDR3 loop spans 14 amino acids. In DNA, the CDR3 is TGTGCCAGCAGTACCGGACAGAGCACAGATACGCAGTATTTT. Translated: CASSTGQSTDTQYF. The full variable domain, its missing parts supplied by reference TRBV9 and TRBJ2-3, is DSGVTQTPKHLITATGQRVTLRCSPRSGDLSVYWYQQSLDQGLQFLIQYYNGEERAKGNILERFSAQQFPDLHSELNLSSLELGDSALYFCASSTGQSTDTQYFGPGTRLTVL.

The chain joins TRBV7-9 to TRBJ1-2; D is possibly TRBD1 (6 bases). Germline V gene lookup returns CDR1 SEHNR and CDR2 FQNEAQ (reference sequence). This CDR3 region has 13 residues. Trimming pared 4 bases from V and 8 bases from J, leaving 14 bases between. The CDR3 sequence is CASSSPGHCGYTF. CDR3 nucleotide sequence: TGTGCCAGCAGCTCTCCGGGACATTGCGGCTACACCTTC.

The J gene is TRBJ2-1, the V gene TRBV9; 7 bases are shared with TRBD1. Germline V gene data show CDR1 as SGDLS and CDR2 as YYNGEE. V was clipped by 0 bases and J by 5 bases; unmatched bases: 5. The CDR3 loop spans 15 amino acids. CDR3 nucleotide sequence: TGTGCCAGCAGCGTAGGACAGGGAGTCGACAATGAGCAGTTCTTC. This gives the protein CASSVGQGVDNEQFF.

The chain joins TRBV11-3 to TRBJ2-1; TRBD2 is a possible D gene (5 bases). The CDR3 loop spans 14 amino acids. Germline CDR1 is SGHNT and CDR2 is YENEEA. Trimming took off 7 bases at V and 8 bases at J, with 18 bases between the two ends. In nucleotides, the CDR3 is TGTGCCAGCACGACCCATCTAGCCCGCGATGAGCAGTTCTTC. Amino acids: CASTTHLARDEQFF. The full variable domain, with the rest looked up from reference TRBV11-3 and TRBJ2-1, is EAGVVQSPRYKIIEKKQPVAFWCNPISGHNTLYWYLQNLGQGPELLIRYENEEAVDDSQLPKDRFSAERLKGVDSTLKIQPAELGDSAVYLCASTTHLARDEQFFGPGTRLTVL.

CDR3 amino acids: CASSFVNEQFF. The CDR3, as DNA: TGTGCCAGCAGCTTCGTCAATGAGCAGTTCTTC. V usage is TRBV11-3 and J usage is TRBJ2-1, with no clear D. The germline V gene encodes CDR1 SGHNT and CDR2 YENEEA. The V end lost 3 bases, the J end lost 6 bases, and 3 bases lay between the germline ends. CDR3 length: 11 amino acids.

This clone showed up just a few times. The chain recombines TRBV4-2 with TRBJ1-4, with 9 positions matching TRBD1. Trimming at V came to 2 bases and at J to 2 bases, leaving 6 bases not matched to a gene. Germline lookup yields CDR1 LGHNA and CDR2 YNFKEQ. The CDR3 extends over 17 amino acids. CDR3 sequence: CASSQRTGGNTNEKLFF. CDR3 DNA sequence: TGTGCCAGCAGCCAACGAACAGGGGGCAATACTAATGAAAAACTGTTTTTT.

The gene calls are TRBV7-8 and TRBJ1-1; maybe TRBD1 (5 bases). CDR3 length: 13 amino acids. V was shortened by 2 bases and J by 5 bases, with 9 bases between the two germline ends. CDR1 is SGHVS and CDR2 is FQNEAQ in the germline V gene. CDR3 DNA sequence: TGTGCCAGCAGCTTACAGGGTGGGACTGAAGCTTTCTTT. Its protein product is CASSLQGGTEAFF.

The chain uses TRBV28 and TRBJ1-6; D remains unclear. The germline gives CDR1 MDHEN, CDR2 SYDVKM. The V end was cut by 1 base, the J end by 10 bases, with 14 bases between. CDR3 size: 15 residues. CDR3: CASSLSFGVGSPLHF. CDR3 sequence (DNA): TGTGCCAGCAGTTTATCATTCGGGGTTGGGTCACCCCTCCACTTT.

V is TRBV6-5 and J is TRBJ1-6, with a weak D call TRBD1 (5 bases). Germline assignment: CDR1 MNHEY and CDR2 SVGAGI. V shed 6 bases and J shed 6 bases, with 15 bases lying between them. This CDR3 spans 15 amino acids. The CDR3 coding sequence is TGTGCCAGCAGACGAGAACCTCAGGGTAATTCACCCCTCCACTTT. It yields the protein CASRREPQGNSPLHF.

This rearrangement joins TRBV7-3 to TRBJ1-3; 9 bases line up with TRBD1. Germline loops: CDR1 SGHTA, CDR2 FQGTGA. The CDR3 length is 16 residues. Trimming took 0 bases from V and 1 from J; bases not matched to a gene: 1. For the CDR3, the DNA is TGTGCCAGCAGCTTAACGGGGACAGGGTCTGGAAACACCATATATTTT. This encodes CASSLTGTGSGNTIYF.

V is TRBV6-1 and J is TRBJ2-7; D uncertain. CDR3 length: 14 amino acids. Germline V gene lookup returns CDR1 MNHNS and CDR2 SASEGT. Deletions cut 7 bases from V and 1 base from J, with 14 bases between. This CDR3 reads CASTPISASYEQYF. The CDR3 nucleotides are TGTGCCAGCACCCCCATTTCAGCGTCCTACGAGCAGTACTTC.

V and J are TRBV5-4 and TRBJ2-5; 11 bases align to TRBD2. The length of the CDR3 is 17 residues. The trim removed 0 bases at V and 3 bases at J, leaving 7 bases unmatched. CDR1 is SGHNT, CDR2 YYREEE, per germline (reference sequence). CDR3: CASSLARLGLAEETQYF. In nucleotides, the CDR3 is TGTGCCAGCAGCTTGGCTCGTTTGGGACTAGCGGAAGAGACCCAGTACTTC.

The rearrangement links TRBV7-3 to TRBJ2-6, with TRBD2 matching over 9 bases. The CDR3 has 18 amino acids. Trimming at V came to 0 bases and at J to 0 bases, leaving 3 bases not matched to a gene. The germline V gene has CDR1 SGHTA and CDR2 FQGTGA. CDR3 protein: CASSLTLAGSSGANVLTF. CDR3 in DNA: TGTGCCAGCAGCTTAACCCTAGCGGGGTCCTCTGGGGCCAACGTCCTGACTTTC.

This chain joins TRBV18 and TRBJ1-6, with D unclear. V was trimmed by 3 bases and J by 5 bases, leaving 14 bases between them. The CDR3 is 16 amino acids. Germline V lookup: CDR1 KGHSH, CDR2 LQKENI. This CDR3 is CASSPLTPGNNSPLHF. For the CDR3, the DNA is TGTGCCAGCTCACCGCTTACCCCAGGAAATAATTCACCCCTCCACTTT.